The sequence of this T cell receptor beta chain was determined in a study of cytomegalovirus exposure and HLA in healthy donors. It was with 60 Vbeta and 13 Jbeta primers that the PCR ran. TCRdb's table, derived via immunoSEQ multiplex PCR, lists solely in-frame clones and lacks some. The data show approximately 190,000 clones, 82% seen once. This clone was seen once. Its antigen remains unknown. Study observations and caveats: When a later analysis was performed, an Asian-associated ancestry cluster reportedly had fewer N-insertions than the approximately 680-donor mean.

The CDR3 has 15 amino acids. Germline V gene sequence: CDR1 SQVTM, CDR2 ANQGSEA. V was clipped by 4 bases and J by 4 bases; unmatched bases: 12. Sequenced sample: PBMCs. V and J are TRBV29-1 and TRBJ2-7; 8 nucleotides agree with TRBD2. This clonotype originated in a woman between 45 and 60 years old in good health and CMV-seropositive. In DNA, the CDR3 is TGCAGCGTTGGGGGTGGACTAGCAGGAGGGTACGAGCAGTACTTC. Amino acids: CSVGGGLAGGYEQYF.